A single sample gave rise to the 12 T cell receptor beta chains below, sequenced in a study of T-cell memory formation after mild COVID-19. TCRdb re-derived calls from the 5' RACE reads in MiXCR, one entry per CDR3 protein. The sample has about 470,000 distinct CDR3 sequences; approximately 18% are singletons. What was sequenced was PBMCs or a T cell subset sorted from them (not recorded which). The source is an adult woman who had mild COVID-19 (a few samples of this study predate the infection). Cell type and time point are not known.

The chain couples TRBV20-1 to TRBJ2-5; D is undetermined. Trimming took 3 bases from V and 5 from J, leaving 7 bases between them. The CDR3 is made up of 11 amino acids. Per the germline V gene, CDR1 is DFQATT and CDR2 is SNEGSKA (reference sequence). For the CDR3, the DNA is TGCAGTGCTAGTATTGTTGAGACCCAGTACTTC. Residues: CSASIVETQYF.

This clonotype has just a few counts. The V and J genes are TRBV11-2 and TRBJ2-3; D tentatively fits TRBD1 or TRBD2 (6 bases each). The CDR3 spans 16 residues. V was trimmed by 10 bases and J by 2 bases, leaving 22 bases between them. Germline V lookup: CDR1 SGHAT, CDR2 FQNNGV. The CDR3 is CATSLGPGANTDTQYF. The CDR3 nucleotides are TGTGCCACCTCCCTCGGTCCGGGGGCAAACACAGATACGCAGTATTTT.

The rearrangement joins TRBV20-1 to TRBJ2-7; D call uncertain. CDR3 length equals 12 residues. CDR1 is DFQATT, CDR2 SNEGSKA, per germline (reference sequence). Trimming took off 6 bases at V and 0 bases at J, with 9 bases between the two ends. CDR3 loop: CSAPTDSYEQYF. The CDR3 coding sequence is TGCAGTGCCCCGACCGACTCCTACGAGCAGTACTTC.

The sample holds a few counts of this clonotype. The J gene is TRBJ1-2, the V gene TRBV12-3 or TRBV12-4; no clear D gene. Trimming cost V 6 bases and J 4 bases, with 18 bases left between them. The CDR3 totals 15 residues. Written as DNA, the CDR3 is TGTGCCAGCAGCCCCGACCCTATTTCGGGCTATGGCTACACCTTC. Translated, it gives CASSPDPISGYGYTF.

There are a few counts of this clonotype. The chain couples TRBV10-1 to TRBJ1-1; D remains ambiguous. This CDR3 spans 12 amino acids. The ends were cut back, 6 bases at V and 11 bases at J, with 16 bases in the middle. The germline V gene encodes CDR1 WNHNN and CDR2 SYGVQD (reference sequence). CDR3 DNA sequence: TGCGCCAGCAGAACTTTTTTTTCCGGGGCTTTCTTT. This translates into CASRTFFSGAFF.

The chain joins TRBV18 to TRBJ2-7, with D hard to call. CDR1 KGHSH and CDR2 LQKENI come from the germline V gene. CDR3 size: 13 residues. With 3 bases removed from V and 2 bases from J, the gap between germline ends came to 8 bases. CDR3 residues: CASSPVETYEQYF. The CDR3, as DNA: TGTGCCAGCTCACCGGTAGAGACCTACGAGCAGTACTTC.

The CDR3 loop reads CASSLGLAGIEDTQYF. In DNA, the CDR3 is TGTGCCAGCAGCCTGGGGCTAGCGGGGATAGAAGATACGCAGTATTTT. The chain couples TRBV5-4 to TRBJ2-3; 9 positions match TRBD2. The germline V gene has CDR1 SGHNT and CDR2 YYREEE (reference sequence). V trimming: 4 bases; J trimming: 5 bases; junction bases outside the gene matches: 11. The CDR3 runs 16 residues.

This clonotype was seen more than once but under ten times. The chain carries TRBV7-9 and TRBJ2-7, with D possibly TRBD1 on 6 matching bases. The CDR3 sequence is 17 residues long. Germline loops: CDR1 SEHNR, CDR2 FQNEAQ (reference sequence). With 5 bases removed from V and 4 bases from J, the gap between germline ends came to 24 bases. CDR3 amino acids: CASSPSEMGAGYYEQYF. Written as DNA, the CDR3 is TGTGCCAGCAGCCCCTCGGAAATGGGGGCCGGTTATTACGAGCAGTACTTC. The variable domain in full, completed from reference TRBV7-9 and TRBJ2-7, reads DTGVSQNPRHKITKRGQNVTFRCDPISEHNRLYWYRQTLGQGPEFLTYFQNEAQLEKSRLLSDRFSAERPKGSFSTLEIQRTEQGDSAMYLCASSPSEMGAGYYEQYFGPGTRLTVT.

This rearrangement joins TRBV6-5 to TRBJ2-3, with no clear D. CDR1 is MNHEY and CDR2 is SVGAGI in the germline V gene. Trimming pared 3 bases from V and 6 bases from J, leaving 10 bases between. CDR3 length equals 13 residues. CDR3 amino acids: CASSYRIGDTQYF. The CDR3 DNA follows: TGTGCCAGCAGTTATAGGATCGGTGATACGCAGTATTTT.

The gene calls are TRBV5-5 and TRBJ2-7; a weak D match, TRBD1 (5 bases). The CDR3 length is 12 residues. V dropped 4 bases and J dropped 3 bases, with 8 bases sitting between them. Looked up from germline, CDR1 is SGHKS and CDR2 is YYEKEE (reference sequence). The CDR3 sequence is CASSVDNYEQYF. The CDR3, as DNA: TGTGCCAGCAGCGTGGACAACTACGAGCAGTACTTC.

This chain connects TRBV29-1 to TRBJ1-1; no reliable D call. Trimming took 4 bases from V and 1 from J, leaving 4 bases between them. CDR1 is SQVTM, CDR2 ANQGSEA, per germline. The CDR3 loop spans 11 amino acids. Written as DNA, the CDR3 is TGCAGCGTTGGCGAGAACACTGAAGCTTTCTTT. Translating gives CSVGENTEAFF.

This clonotype occurred many times. This sequence joins TRBV30 and TRBJ1-2, with unresolved D. This CDR3 is 13 amino acids long. Between the trimmed V and J ends, which lost 6 bases and 1 base, there was a span of 12 bases. From germline, CDR1 is GTSNPN and CDR2 SVGIG (reference sequence). In DNA form, the CDR3 reads TGTGCCTGTACACGGACTTATAACTATGGCTACACCTTC. Its translation: CACTRTYNYGYTF.